This is a list of T cell receptor beta chains from one sample in a study of somatic mutations in cytotoxic T cells in rheumatoid arthritis. TCRdb's table, derived via immunoSEQ multiplex PCR, lists solely in-frame clones and lacks some. The sample includes around 15,000 clones, 70% to 75% of them seen just once. Sequencing was done on a sample of CD8+ T cells sorted from blood. The receptors were gathered from an adult with rheumatoid arthritis. CDR3s include the opening cysteine and the closing phenylalanine or tryptophan. Fields, in order: D gene, J gene, clone size, V gene, CDR3 protein, CDR3 DNA. A D gene is named only where the DNA matches it firmly. Expanded clones are given a class, and other clones once, few, many or no size at all.

-	TRBJ1-2	-	TRBV4-1	CASSHGRTGNYGYTF	TGCGCCAGCAGCCACGGACGGACGGGGAACTATGGCTACACCTTC
TRBD1	TRBJ1-2	-	TRBV7-9	CASSTGTGGANYGYTF	TGTGCCAGCAGCACTGGGACAGGTGGAGCTAACTATGGCTACACCTTC
-	TRBJ2-5	-	TRBV2	CASSDRYILGGETQYF	TGTGCCAGCAGTGATCGCTACATCCTCGGGGGAGAGACCCAGTACTTC
-	TRBJ2-7	-	TRBV10-3	CAINLSDSYEQYF	TGTGCCATCAACCTTAGCGACTCCTACGAGCAGTACTTC
-	TRBJ2-5	-	TRBV11-3	CASSPRGRDQETQYF	TGTGCCAGCAGCCCGCGGGGACGGGACCAAGAGACCCAGTACTTC
-	TRBJ1-4	-	TRBV6-1	CASSEVPGAAEKLFF	TGTGCCAGCAGTGAAGTTCCAGGGGCGGCTGAAAAACTGTTTTTT
TRBD2	TRBJ2-3	-	TRBV7-6	CASSLAGASGGAADTQYF	TGTGCCAGCAGCTTAGCCGGGGCCAGCGGGGGGGCCGCAGATACGCAGTATTTT
-	TRBJ1-5	-	TRBV6-1	CASSGGTPYSNQPQHF	TGTGCCAGCAGTGGGGGGACACCTTATAGCAATCAGCCCCAGCATTTT
-	TRBJ1-2	medium-sized	TRBV5-4	CASSLGQEANYGYTF	TGTGCCAGCAGCTTGGGACAGGAAGCTAACTATGGCTACACCTTC
-	TRBJ2-5	-	TRBV6-4	CASSEKEKETQYF	TGTGCCAGCAGTGAGAAAGAAAAAGAGACCCAGTACTTC
-	TRBJ1-1	-	TRBV6-1	CASIGQSMNTEAFF	TGTGCCAGCATAGGGCAGAGCATGAACACTGAAGCTTTCTTT
TRBD2	TRBJ2-7	-	TRBV5-1	CASSSELTSGRAQQYF	TGCGCCAGCAGCTCGGAATTAACTAGCGGGAGAGCTCAGCAGTACTTC
TRBD2	TRBJ2-1	once	TRBV6-1	CASSATSGPYNEQFF	TGTGCCAGCAGTGCGACTAGCGGACCCTACAATGAGCAGTTCTTC
-	TRBJ1-5	-	TRBV9	CASSVDGGGGQPQHF	TGTGCCAGCAGCGTAGACGGGGGAGGGGGTCAGCCCCAGCATTTT
TRBD2	TRBJ2-7	-	TRBV5-6	CASSAGTSGGLAYEQYF	TGTGCCAGCAGCGCCGGGACTAGCGGGGGCCTGGCCTACGAGCAGTACTTC
TRBD1	TRBJ2-7	-	TRBV2	CASSEFRDRSYEQYF	TGTGCCAGCAGTGAATTTCGGGACAGGTCCTACGAGCAGTACTTC
-	TRBJ2-7	-	TRBV7-2	CASSLAFHEQYF	TGTGCCAGCAGCTTGGCGTTCCACGAGCAGTACTTC
-	TRBJ2-7	once	TRBV15	CATSRGQDSSSYEQYF	TGTGCCACCAGCAGAGGACAAGACAGCAGCTCCTACGAGCAGTACTTC
TRBD2	TRBJ2-1	few	TRBV11-3	CASSLDSERGGSYNEQFF	TGTGCCAGCAGCTTAGATTCGGAGCGGGGGGGTTCCTACAATGAGCAGTTCTTC
-	TRBJ1-1	few	TRBV7-8	CASSLDLRKNTEAFF	TGTGCCAGCAGCTTAGATTTGCGGAAGAACACTGAAGCTTTCTTT
-	TRBJ1-1	-	TRBV29-1	CSVDNSFGVSTEAFF	TGCAGCGTTGATAACTCTTTCGGGGTTTCAACTGAAGCTTTCTTT
-	TRBJ1-1	-	TRBV15	CATSTRFNTEAFF	TGTGCCACCAGCACCAGATTTAACACTGAAGCTTTCTTT
-	TRBJ1-5	-	TRBV27	CASSLLGAYNQPQHF	TGTGCCAGCAGTTTATTGGGGGCTTACAATCAGCCCCAGCATTTT
-	TRBJ2-7	few	TRBV6-1	CASSQGVGDGSYEQYF	TGTGCCAGCAGTCAAGGCGTCGGGGACGGTTCCTACGAGCAGTACTTC
-	TRBJ1-2	-	TRBV9	CASSDKIYGYTF	TGTGCCAGCAGCGACAAGATATATGGCTACACCTTC
-	TRBJ1-4	-	TRBV5-4	CASKPASNEKLFF	TGTGCCAGCAAGCCGGCGTCTAATGAAAAACTGTTTTTT
-	TRBJ2-3	once	TRBV7-8	CASSLVFGTEGTDTQYF	TGTGCCAGCAGCTTAGTTTTCGGAACAGAGGGGACAGATACGCAGTATTTT
-	TRBJ2-1	-	TRBV6-4	CASSAGAYNEQFF	TGTGCCAGCAGTGCAGGTGCCTACAATGAGCAGTTCTTC
-	TRBJ2-7	few	TRBV7-9	CASSPRSSYEQYF	TGTGCCAGCAGCCCCCGGAGCTCCTACGAGCAGTACTTC
TRBD2	TRBJ2-1	-	TRBV7-9	CASSLGTSSLRDPFF	TGTGCCAGCAGCCTCGGGACTAGCAGCCTCAGGGATCCGTTCTTC
-	TRBJ1-2	-	TRBV19	CASSLTGPYGYTF	TGTGCCAGTTCATTAACGGGGCCCTATGGCTACACCTTC
TRBD1	TRBJ2-7	few	TRBV19	CASSIQGAAYEQYF	TGTGCCAGTAGCATACAGGGGGCTGCCTACGAGCAGTACTTC
-	TRBJ2-7	-	TRBV2	CASSPLGQGEAGVRRGYEQYF	TGTGCCAGCAGCCCGCTGGGACAGGGAGAAGCGGGAGTCCGCCGGGGCTACGAGCAGTACTTC
TRBD2	TRBJ2-7	-	TRBV28	CASIVGRLAGGEQYF	TGTGCCAGCATAGTGGGTCGGCTAGCGGGAGGCGAGCAGTACTTC
-	TRBJ2-7	-	TRBV11-3	CASSGTNREQYF	TGTGCCAGCAGCGGTACCAATCGCGAGCAGTACTTC
-	TRBJ2-7	few	TRBV29-1	CSVRTGYEQYF	TGCAGCGTCCGGACGGGATACGAGCAGTACTTC
TRBD1	TRBJ1-1	-	TRBV14	CASSHRTGGGTEAFF	TGTGCCAGCAGCCACCGGACAGGGGGAGGCACTGAAGCTTTCTTT
TRBD2	TRBJ2-7	-	TRBV9	CASSVGWGGPLYEQYF	TGTGCCAGCAGCGTAGGGTGGGGAGGGCCGCTCTACGAGCAGTACTTC
TRBD2	TRBJ2-7	-	TRBV5-6	CASSTIGGLASYEQYF	TGTGCCAGCAGCACTATCGGGGGACTAGCATCCTACGAGCAGTACTTC
-	TRBJ2-7	-	TRBV4-1	CASSQGGWGLNEQYF	TGCGCCAGCAGCCAAGGGGGGTGGGGGCTGAACGAGCAGTACTTC
-	TRBJ2-1	-	TRBV27	CASSPDRDTRAYNEQFF	TGTGCCAGCAGTCCGGACCGGGACACCAGGGCCTACAATGAGCAGTTCTTC
-	TRBJ2-1	-	TRBV4-1	CASSHPDWDEQFF	TGCGCCAGCAGCCACCCCGACTGGGATGAGCAGTTCTTC
-	TRBJ1-5	-	TRBV6-6	CASSHREYQHF	TGTGCCAGCAGCCACAGGGAGTACCAGCATTTT
-	TRBJ2-7	-	TRBV10-2	CASSELGRDEQYF	TGCGCCAGCAGTGAGTTAGGCAGGGACGAGCAGTACTTC
-	TRBJ2-1	-	TRBV19	CASSIALPNEQFF	TGTGCCAGTAGTATAGCCCTTCCCAATGAGCAGTTCTTC
-	TRBJ1-2	-	TRBV27	CASSLMGPPLNYGYTF	TGTGCCAGCAGTTTAATGGGACCTCCCTTAAACTATGGCTACACCTTC
TRBD1	TRBJ1-5	few	TRBV19	CASTPMTGGRDQPQHF	TGTGCCAGTACCCCCATGACAGGGGGCCGGGATCAGCCCCAGCATTTT
-	TRBJ1-1	-	TRBV6-4	CASNTSGRLNTEAFF	TGTGCCAGCAATACCTCGGGACGTTTGAACACTGAAGCTTTCTTT
-	TRBJ1-5	once	TRBV27	CASTTGGQPQHF	TGTGCCAGCACAACTGGGGGTCAGCCCCAGCATTTT
TRBD2	TRBJ2-7	-	TRBV7-9	CASSKGLAGGYEQYF	TGTGCCAGCAGCAAGGGACTAGCGGGAGGTTACGAGCAGTACTTC
TRBD2	TRBJ2-1	few	TRBV19	CASGIRTSSYNEQFF	TGTGCCAGTGGAATTCGGACTAGCTCCTACAATGAGCAGTTCTTC
-	TRBJ2-1	few	TRBV7-9	CASSIQPGNEQFF	TGTGCCAGCAGCATTCAGCCTGGCAATGAGCAGTTCTTC
TRBD2	TRBJ2-2	-	TRBV6-1	CASSEGLANTGELFF	TGTGCCAGCAGTGAGGGACTAGCGAACACCGGGGAGCTGTTTTTT